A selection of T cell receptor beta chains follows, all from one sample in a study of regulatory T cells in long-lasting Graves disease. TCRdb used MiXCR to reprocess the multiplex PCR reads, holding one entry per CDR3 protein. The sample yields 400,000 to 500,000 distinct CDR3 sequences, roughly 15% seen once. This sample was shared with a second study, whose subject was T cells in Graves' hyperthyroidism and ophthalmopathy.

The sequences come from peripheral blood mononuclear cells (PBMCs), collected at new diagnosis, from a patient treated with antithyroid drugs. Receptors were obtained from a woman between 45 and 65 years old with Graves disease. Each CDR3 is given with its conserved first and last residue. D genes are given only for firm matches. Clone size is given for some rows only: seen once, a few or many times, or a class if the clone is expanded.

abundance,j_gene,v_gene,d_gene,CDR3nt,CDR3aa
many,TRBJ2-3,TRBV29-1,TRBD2,TGCAGCGTTGCTGGCGGGAGGGCCCTCACAGATACGCAGTATTTT,CSVAGGRALTDTQYF
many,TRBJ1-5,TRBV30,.,TGTGCCTGGAGTAGCTCGAGGACATTCTATAGCAATCAGCCCCAGCATTTT,CAWSSSRTFYSNQPQHF
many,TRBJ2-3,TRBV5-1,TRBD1,TGCGCCAGCAGCGTAGGGACAGGGGGCTTTGCAGATACGCAGTATTTT,CASSVGTGGFADTQYF
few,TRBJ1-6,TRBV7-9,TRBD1,TGTGCCAGCAGCCCCGGGGACAGGCGATATCGGTTCAGGTTGGCACCCCTCCACTTT,CASSPGDRRYRFRLAPLHF
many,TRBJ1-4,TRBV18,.,TGTGCCAGCTCACCACTTTTTGGGACTAATGAAAAACTGTTTTTT,CASSPLFGTNEKLFF
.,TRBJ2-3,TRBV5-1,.,TGCGCCAGCTTGGCTGGGACTCGTCCTGGGGATACGCAGTATTTT,CASLAGTRPGDTQYF
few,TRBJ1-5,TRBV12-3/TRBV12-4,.,TGTGCCAGCAGCACCCAGGGCAACAATCAGCCCCAGCATTTT,CASSTQGNNQPQHF
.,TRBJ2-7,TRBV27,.,TGTGCCAGCAGTTTATTTGTGGCGGGGCCTTACGAGCAGTACTTC,CASSLFVAGPYEQYF
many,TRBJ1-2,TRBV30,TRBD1,TGTGGGACAGGGTCTTATGGCTACACCTTC,CGTGSYGYTF
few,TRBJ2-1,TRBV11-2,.,TGTGCCAGCAGACCGACCCTACCCGGCTCCTACGAGCAGTTCTTC,CASRPTLPGSYEQFF
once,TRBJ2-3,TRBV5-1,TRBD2,TGCGCCAGCAGCTTAGGGACTAGTGAATTCACAGATACGCAGTATTTT,CASSLGTSEFTDTQYF
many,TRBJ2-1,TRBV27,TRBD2,TGTGCCAGCAGTTCCCGACGGACTAGCGGGAATTCGGATGAGCAGTTCTTC,CASSSRRTSGNSDEQFF
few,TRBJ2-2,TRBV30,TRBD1,TGTGCCTGTCGGACAGGGGTGTCCACCGGGGAGCTGTTTTTT,CACRTGVSTGELFF
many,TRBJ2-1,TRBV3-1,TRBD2,TGTGCCAGCAGCCAAGATACGGGACTAGCGATGAATGAGCAGTTCTTC,CASSQDTGLAMNEQFF